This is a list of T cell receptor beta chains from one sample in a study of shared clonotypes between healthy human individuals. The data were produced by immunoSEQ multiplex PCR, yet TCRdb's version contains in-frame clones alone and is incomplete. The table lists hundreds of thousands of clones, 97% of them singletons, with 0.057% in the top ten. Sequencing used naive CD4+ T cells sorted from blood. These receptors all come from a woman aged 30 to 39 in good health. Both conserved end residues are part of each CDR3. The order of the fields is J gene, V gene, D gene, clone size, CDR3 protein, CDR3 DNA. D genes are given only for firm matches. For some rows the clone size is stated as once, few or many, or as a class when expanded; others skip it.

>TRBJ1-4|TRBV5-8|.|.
CASSLSFSGWNEKLFF
TGTGCCAGCAGCTTGAGTTTTTCGGGCTGGAACGAAAAACTGTTTTTT
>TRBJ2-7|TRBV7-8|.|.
CASSSVKGQYYEQYF
TGTGCCAGCAGCTCGGTGAAAGGACAGTACTACGAGCAGTACTTC
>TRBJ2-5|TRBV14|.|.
CASSQVGQILGTQYF
TGTGCCAGCAGCCAAGTAGGACAAATCCTCGGGACCCAGTACTTC
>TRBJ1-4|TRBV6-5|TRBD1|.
CASSPDRGPNEKLFF
TGTGCCAGCAGCCCCGACAGGGGGCCTAATGAAAAACTGTTTTTT
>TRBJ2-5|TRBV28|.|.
CASRSPGLRSLGETQYF
TGTGCCAGCAGGTCTCCCGGCTTGCGGAGCCTGGGAGAGACCCAGTACTTC
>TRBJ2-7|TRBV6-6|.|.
CASSYGLQGYEQYF
TGTGCCAGCAGTTACGGCCTGCAGGGCTACGAGCAGTACTTC
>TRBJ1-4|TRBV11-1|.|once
CASSFGFATNEKLFF
TGTGCCAGCAGCTTCGGATTCGCAACTAATGAAAAACTGTTTTTT
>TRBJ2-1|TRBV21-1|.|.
CASSWDRVCHEQFF
TGTGCCAGCAGTTGGGACAGGGTCTGCCATGAGCAGTTCTTC
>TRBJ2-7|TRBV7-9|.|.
CASSATPGLSASYEQYF
TGTGCCAGCAGCGCAACCCCGGGACTCTCCGCCTCCTACGAGCAGTACTTC
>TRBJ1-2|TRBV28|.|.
CASSTQGSLGYGYTF
TGTGCCAGCAGTACCCAGGGGAGTTTAGGCTATGGCTACACCTTC
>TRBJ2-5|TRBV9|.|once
CASSGFGQETQYF
TGTGCCAGCAGCGGATTCGGACAAGAGACCCAGTACTTC
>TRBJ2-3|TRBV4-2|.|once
CASSQEFQNTDTQYF
TGTGCCAGCAGCCAAGAGTTTCAGAACACAGATACGCAGTATTTT
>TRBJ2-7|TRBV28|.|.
CASSTFGGMAYEQYF
TGTGCCAGCAGCACCTTTGGAGGGATGGCCTACGAGCAGTACTTC
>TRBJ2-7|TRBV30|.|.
CAWSGQLGYHYEQYF
TGTGCCTGGAGTGGACAGTTAGGATACCACTACGAGCAGTACTTC
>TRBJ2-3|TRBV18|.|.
CASSPSMTDTQYF
TGTGCCAGCTCACCAAGTATGACAGATACGCAGTATTTT
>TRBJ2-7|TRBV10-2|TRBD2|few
CASSPLAGSYEQYF
TGCGCCAGCAGTCCACTAGCGGGGTCTTACGAGCAGTACTTC
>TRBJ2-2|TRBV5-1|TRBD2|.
CASSLGLAGNTGELFF
TGCGCCAGCAGCTTAGGACTAGCGGGGAACACCGGGGAGCTGTTTTTT
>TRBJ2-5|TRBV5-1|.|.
CASSLRTEGGETQYF
TGCGCCAGCAGCCTAAGGACTGAGGGTGGAGAGACCCAGTACTTC
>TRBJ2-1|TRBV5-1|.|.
CASSFDSVDNEQFF
TGCGCCAGCAGCTTTGACTCGGTTGACAATGAGCAGTTCTTC
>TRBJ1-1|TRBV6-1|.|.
CASSEAHLSSFF
TGTGCCAGCAGTGAAGCCCACTTATCATCTTTCTTT
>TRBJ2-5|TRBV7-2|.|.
CASSQDEGETQYF
TGTGCCAGCAGCCAAGATGAGGGAGAGACCCAGTACTTC
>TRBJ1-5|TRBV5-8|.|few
CASSLVGGAQHF
TGTGCCAGCAGCTTGGTGGGGGGCGCCCAGCATTTT
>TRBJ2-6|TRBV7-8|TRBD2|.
CASSPYPLAGEGGANVLTF
TGTGCCAGCAGCCCATACCCACTAGCGGGAGAAGGTGGGGCCAACGTCCTGACTTTC
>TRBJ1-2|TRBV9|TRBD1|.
CASSATGTGMGYTF
TGTGCCAGCAGCGCAACCGGGACAGGGATGGGCTACACCTTC
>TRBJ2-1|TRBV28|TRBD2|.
CATTGAGAYNEQFF
TGTGCCACTACGGGCGCGGGGGCCTACAATGAGCAGTTCTTC
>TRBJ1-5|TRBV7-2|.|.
CASSPPGDVNQPQHF
TGTGCCAGCAGCCCCCCAGGGGATGTCAATCAGCCCCAGCATTTT
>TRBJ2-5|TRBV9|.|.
CASSVETTSTQYF
TGTGCCAGCAGCGTAGAGACAACCTCTACCCAGTACTTC
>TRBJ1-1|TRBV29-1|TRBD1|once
CSGRRQGNTEAFF
TGCAGCGGAAGAAGACAGGGAAACACTGAAGCTTTCTTT
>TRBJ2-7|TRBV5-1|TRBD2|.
CASSWEGAEQYF
TGCGCCAGCAGCTGGGAGGGAGCGGAGCAGTACTTC
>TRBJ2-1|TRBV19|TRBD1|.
CASSMGQSTYNEQFF
TGTGCCAGTAGTATGGGACAGAGTACCTACAATGAGCAGTTCTTC
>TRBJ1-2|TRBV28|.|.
CASSPPLSRANYGYTF
TGTGCCAGCAGTCCCCCCTTGTCCCGGGCCAACTATGGCTACACCTTC
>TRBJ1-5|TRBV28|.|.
CASSLPRRSNQPQHF
TGTGCCAGCAGCTTACCCCGTAGGAGCAATCAGCCCCAGCATTTT
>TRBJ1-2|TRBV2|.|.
CASRKPGPVYGYTF
TGTGCCAGCAGGAAACCCGGGCCAGTTTATGGCTACACCTTC
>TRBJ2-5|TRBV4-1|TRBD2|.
CASSPGTSGQETQYF
TGCGCCAGCAGCCCAGGGACTAGCGGTCAAGAGACCCAGTACTTC
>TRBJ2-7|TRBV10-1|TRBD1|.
CASSELGQGAAEQYF
TGCGCCAGCAGTGAGCTTGGACAGGGTGCCGCCGAGCAGTACTTC
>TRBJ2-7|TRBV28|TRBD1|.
CASSLDRDPYEQYF
TGTGCCAGCAGTTTAGACAGGGATCCCTACGAGCAGTACTTC
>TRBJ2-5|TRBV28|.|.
CASSNAADLQETQYF
TGTGCCAGCAGTAACGCAGCGGATCTGCAAGAGACCCAGTACTTC
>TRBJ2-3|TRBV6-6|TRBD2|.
CASSYGHGGDTQYF
TGTGCCAGCAGTTATGGGCACGGGGGGGATACGCAGTATTTT
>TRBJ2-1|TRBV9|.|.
CASTRDNNEQFF
TGTGCCAGCACCCGAGATAACAATGAGCAGTTCTTC
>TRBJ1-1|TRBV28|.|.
CASSPHTAPEAFF
TGTGCCAGCAGTCCTCATACGGCCCCTGAAGCTTTCTTT
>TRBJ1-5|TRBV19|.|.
CASSRGQPQHF
TGTGCCAGTAGTAGGGGGCAGCCCCAGCATTTT